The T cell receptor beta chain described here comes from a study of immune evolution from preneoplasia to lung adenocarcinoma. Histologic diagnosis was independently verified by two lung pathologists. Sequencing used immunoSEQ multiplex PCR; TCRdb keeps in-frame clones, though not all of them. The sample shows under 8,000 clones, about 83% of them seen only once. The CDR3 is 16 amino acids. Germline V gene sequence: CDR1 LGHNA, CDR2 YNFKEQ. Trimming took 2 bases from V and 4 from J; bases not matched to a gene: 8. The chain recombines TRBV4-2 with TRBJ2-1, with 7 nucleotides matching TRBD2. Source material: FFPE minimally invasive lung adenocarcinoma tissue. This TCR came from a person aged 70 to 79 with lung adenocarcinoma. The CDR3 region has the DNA TGTGCCAGCAGCCAATCTCGTGGGGGGGGTTACAATGAGCAGTTCTTC. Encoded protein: CASSQSRGGGYNEQFF.